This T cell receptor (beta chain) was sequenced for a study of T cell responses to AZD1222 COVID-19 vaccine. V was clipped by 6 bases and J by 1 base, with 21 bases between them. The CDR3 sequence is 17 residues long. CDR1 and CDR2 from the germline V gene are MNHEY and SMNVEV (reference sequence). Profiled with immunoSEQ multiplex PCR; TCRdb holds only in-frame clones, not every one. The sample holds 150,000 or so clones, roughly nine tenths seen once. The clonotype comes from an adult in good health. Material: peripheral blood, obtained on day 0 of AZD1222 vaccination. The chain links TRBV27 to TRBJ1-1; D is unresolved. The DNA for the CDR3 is TGTGCCAGCAGCATAGGACGGCTTGAAGCGTGGAACACTGAAGCTTTCTTT. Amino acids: CASSIGRLEAWNTEAFF.